This T cell receptor beta chain was documented in a study of response to subunit inactivated influenza vaccine. TCRdb analysed the RT-PCR reads with MiXCR anew, one entry per CDR3 protein. The sample shows roughly 710,000 distinct CDR3 sequences, around 15% of them seen only once. The CDR3 loop spans 12 amino acids. V was trimmed by 2 bases and J by 7 bases, leaving 6 bases between them. Per germline, CDR1 SGHRS and CDR2 YFSETQ. This clonotype was detected ten times or more. Its target is unknown. Study results and caveats: Every seasonal influenza vaccination brings in few new T cells, the authors suggested.

This clonotype originated in a man over 45 who received an inactivated influenza vaccine. The input for sequencing was PBMCs from blood, taken about 14 days before vaccination. The J gene is TRBJ2-2, the V gene TRBV5-1; D ambiguous. CDR3: CASSFDIGELFF. The CDR3 DNA reads as TGCGCCAGCAGCTTTGATATCGGGGAGCTGTTTTTT.